One and the same sample provided the 30 T cell receptor beta chains below, sequenced in a study of blood T cell repertoires in COVID-19. The repertoire was sequenced with immunoSEQ multiplex PCR; TCRdb's copy has only in-frame clones and lacks some. The data show fewer than 300,000 clones, approximately 91% seen once. The sample consisted of PBMCs or T cells enriched from blood (not recorded which). The receptors originated from a woman aged 40 to 50 with acute COVID-19.

CDR3 region: CASSLEPTGSKGYGYTF. The CDR3 nucleotides read TGTGCCAGCAGCTTGGAGCCTACAGGGTCTAAGGGCTATGGCTACACCTTC. The V call is TRBV12-1, the J call TRBJ1-2; the table names TRBD1, a call not compared with the DNA. TRBV12-1 is a pseudogene locus. The CDR3 totals 17 residues.

This chain uses TRBV9 with TRBJ2-4; possible D gene TRBD1, 6 bases. Trimming stripped 3 bases from V and 7 bases from J, with 23 bases between. The CDR3 runs to 17 residues. Per germline, CDR1 SGDLS and CDR2 YYNGEE. CDR3 protein: CASSAAPSRGGGNIQYF. The CDR3 DNA follows: TGTGCCAGCAGCGCCGCCCCCTCCAGGGGCGGCGGGAACATTCAGTACTTC.

The V and J genes are TRBV11-2 and TRBJ1-6, with TRBD1 as a possible D gene (6 bases). V was pared by 4 bases and J by 10 bases, with 14 bases between. This CDR3 region has 14 residues. The germline V gene encodes CDR1 SGHAT and CDR2 FQNNGV. The CDR3 sequence: CASSSLQGWSPLHF. The CDR3 region has the DNA TGTGCCAGCAGCTCCCTGCAGGGGTGGTCACCCCTCCACTTT.

The rearrangement joins TRBV5-1 to TRBJ2-7; TRBD2 aligns across 10 bases. J lost 3 bases, V lost 0 bases, and 9 bases had no gene match. The CDR3 is 17 amino acids. Germline values: CDR1 SGHRS, CDR2 YFSETQ. CDR3 nucleotide sequence: TGCGCCAGCAGCTTGGGGCTAGCGGGGGCCCCTATCTACGAGCAGTACTTC. Its protein product is CASSLGLAGAPIYEQYF.

The CDR3 nucleotides are TGCAGCGTTGCCGAGGGGGCTGTCGGTCAGCCCCAGCATTTT. Its protein is CSVAEGAVGQPQHF. V gene TRBV29-1 combines with J gene TRBJ1-5, with TRBD1 matching over 7 bases. Germline values: CDR1 SQVTM, CDR2 ANQGSEA. The V gene end was trimmed by 4 bases and the J gene end by 6 bases; junction bases not matched to a gene: 9. This CDR3 contains 14 residues.

The chain carries TRBV5-4 and TRBJ2-7, with a possible D match to TRBD1 (6 bases). V lost 0 bases and J lost 3, with 10 bases in between. The CDR3 has 14 residues. Germline V gives CDR1 SGHNT, CDR2 YYREEE (reference sequence). The CDR3 here is CASSLAGAIYEQYF. The CDR3 nucleotides are TGTGCCAGCAGCTTGGCAGGGGCTATCTACGAGCAGTACTTC.

The rearrangement joins TRBV5-5 to TRBJ1-4; D is perhaps TRBD1 (5 bases). V was cut by 0 bases and J by 6 bases, with 12 bases left in between. The CDR3 loop spans 15 amino acids. Germline CDR1 reads SGHKS; CDR2 reads YYEKEE (reference sequence). The CDR3 nucleotides read TGTGCCAGCAGCTTGGGCGGGACGGTACATGAAAAACTGTTTTTT. Protein product: CASSLGGTVHEKLFF.

The chain combines TRBV14 with TRBJ2-1; D unclear. Germline V gene sequence: CDR1 SGHDN, CDR2 FVKESK. V was trimmed by 8 bases and J by 4 bases, leaving 9 bases between them. CDR3 length equals 12 residues. The CDR3 DNA sequence: TGTGCCAGCGGTGTAGTTTACAATGAGCAGTTCTTC. Its protein product is CASGVVYNEQFF.

The count of this clone is one. The genes are TRBV2 and TRBJ1-2; 8 bases align to TRBD1. Germline loops: CDR1 SNHLY, CDR2 FYNNEI. J gave up 6 bases and V 4 bases, and 7 bases lay outside the gene matches. This CDR3 comprises 14 residues. In DNA, the CDR3 is TGTGCCAGCAGTGCCGCCCAGGGGGCGGATGGCTACACCTTC. It translates to CASSAAQGADGYTF.

The V gene is TRBV27, the J gene TRBJ1-6, with D hard to call. Trimming stripped 2 bases from V and 7 bases from J, with 9 bases between. The CDR3 sequence is 14 residues long. CDR1 MNHEY and CDR2 SMNVEV come from the germline V gene (reference sequence). CDR3 nucleotide sequence: TGTGCCAGCAGTTTACGACCAGGAAATTCACCCCTCCACTTT. It encodes CASSLRPGNSPLHF.

The chain recombines TRBV20-1 with TRBJ1-1; D not resolved. The germline CDR1 and CDR2 sequences are DFQATT and SNEGSKA (reference sequence). The CDR3 runs to 11 residues. V was shortened by 3 bases and J by 4 bases, with 6 bases between the two germline ends. CDR3 in DNA: TGCAGTGCTAGGGAGGGCACTGAAGCTTTCTTT. This encodes CSAREGTEAFF.

This sequence joins TRBV7-2 and TRBJ2-1; D is possibly TRBD2 (5 bases). CDR1 and CDR2 from the germline V gene are SGHTA and FQGNSA. The CDR3 contains 13 residues. Trimming took off 5 bases at V and 6 bases at J, with 11 bases between the two ends. CDR3 amino acids: CASSADYPNEQFF. The CDR3 DNA reads TGTGCCAGCAGCGCCGACTACCCCAATGAGCAGTTCTTC.

The chain employs TRBV19 and TRBJ1-5; perhaps TRBD1 as D (6 bases). Germline-derived CDR1 and CDR2 are LNHDA and SQIVND (reference sequence). V lost 1 base to trimming and J lost 4 bases, with 11 bases between them. This CDR3 is 15 amino acids long. The CDR3: CASSIGVRGNQPQHF. DNA for the CDR3: TGTGCCAGTAGTATAGGAGTCAGGGGTAATCAGCCCCAGCATTTT.

This sequence joins TRBV28 and TRBJ1-1, with a tentative D call TRBD1 (6 bases). Trimming cost V 2 bases and J 5 bases, with 15 bases left between them. The length of the CDR3 is 15 residues. CDR1 and CDR2 from the germline V gene are MDHEN and SYDVKM. CDR3 amino acids: CASSLPTGSGTEAFF. The CDR3, as DNA: TGTGCCAGCAGTTTACCAACAGGGTCGGGGACTGAAGCTTTCTTT.

V usage is TRBV27 and J usage is TRBJ2-7; 9 bases agree with TRBD2. J was trimmed by 9 bases and V by 2 bases; bases with no gene match: 11. The CDR3 is made up of 15 amino acids. Per germline, CDR1 MNHEY and CDR2 SMNVEV (reference sequence). The CDR3, as DNA: TGTGCCAGCAGTTTAGATGCGGGGGGGCCTTTTGTGCAGTACTTC. This translates into CASSLDAGGPFVQYF.

The gene calls are TRBV12-3 or TRBV12-4 and TRBJ2-7; perhaps TRBD1 as D (6 bases). This CDR3 is 11 amino acids long. Trimming pared 5 bases from V and 7 bases from J, leaving 9 bases between. The DNA of the CDR3 is TGTGCCAGCAGTCAGGGGATGGAGCAGTACTTC. Translated, it gives CASSQGMEQYF.

The V gene is TRBV11-2, the J gene TRBJ2-5, with D perhaps TRBD1 (7 bases). Germline V CDR1 and CDR2: SGHAT, FQNNGV. The length of the CDR3 is 15 residues. V lost 5 bases to trimming and J lost 4 bases, with 17 bases between them. The CDR3 coding sequence is TGTGCCAGCAGCCTCACAGGGGAGGAGGGAGAGACCCAGTACTTC. Its protein product is CASSLTGEEGETQYF.

This chain joins TRBV5-6 and TRBJ1-2; the D gene is possibly TRBD1 (6 bases). Germline V gene lookup returns CDR1 SGHDT and CDR2 YYEEEE. The CDR3 extends over 14 amino acids. The V and J ends lost 4 bases and 8 bases respectively, with 18 bases between them. This CDR3 reads CASSADGGLGGYTF. CDR3 DNA sequence: TGTGCCAGCAGCGCGGACGGGGGGCTGGGAGGCTACACCTTC. The full variable domain, with the rest looked up from reference TRBV5-6 and TRBJ1-2, is DAGVTQSPTHLIKTRGQQVTLRCSPKSGHDTVSWYQQALGQGPQFIFQYYEEEERQRGNFPDRFSGHQFPNYSSELNVNALLLGDSALYLCASSADGGLGGYTFGSGTRLTVV.

Only one count was recorded for this clone. The rearrangement joins TRBV20-1 to TRBJ1-2; no clear D gene. V lost 7 bases to trimming and J lost 11 bases, with 17 bases between them. Germline CDR1 reads DFQATT; CDR2 reads SNEGSKA (reference sequence). The CDR3 is 11 residues long. CDR3 sequence (DNA): TGCAGTGGAGGGCAGTTAAAAGGTTACACCTTC. Its protein product is CSGGQLKGYTF.

On this clone itself: Different DNA sequences within this sample yield the same CDR3. This chain connects TRBV20-1 to TRBJ1-1, with D uncertain. CDR3 length: 11 amino acids. Germline values: CDR1 DFQATT, CDR2 SNEGSKA (reference sequence). Trimming pared 6 bases from V and 2 bases from J, leaving 7 bases between. The CDR3 coding sequence is TGCAGTGCCCCCCTTAACACTGAAGCTTTCTTT. Its protein is CSAPLNTEAFF.

The chain has TRBV14 and TRBJ1-1; 11 bases are a match to TRBD1. Per the germline V gene, CDR1 is SGHDN and CDR2 is FVKESK. The length of the CDR3 is 16 residues. Trimming removed 4 bases from V and 0 bases from J; junction bases left unmatched: 4. This CDR3 reads CASSPWTGGMNTEAFF. The CDR3 DNA reads as TGTGCCAGCAGCCCCTGGACAGGGGGCATGAACACTGAAGCTTTCTTT.

The chain employs TRBV10-3 and TRBJ1-2; D is ambiguous. This CDR3 is 15 amino acids long. Trimming cost V 2 bases and J 2 bases, with 12 bases left between them. Germline lookup yields CDR1 ENHRY and CDR2 SYGVKD. CDR3 residues: CAISEEGKLNYGYTF. In nucleotides, the CDR3 is TGTGCCATCAGTGAGGAGGGCAAATTAAACTATGGCTACACCTTC.

The chain employs TRBV5-5 and TRBJ2-2; no reliable D call. The CDR3 runs to 13 residues. Trimming removed 4 bases at V and 7 bases at J, with 11 bases between. Germline lookup yields CDR1 SGHKS and CDR2 YYEKEE (reference sequence). The CDR3 loop reads CASSPRLDGELFF. As DNA, the CDR3 is TGTGCCAGCAGCCCGCGGCTGGACGGGGAGCTGTTTTTT.

The J gene is TRBJ2-6, the V gene TRBV5-4; TRBD1 agrees at 8 bases. The CDR3 sequence is 17 residues long. Germline CDR1 is SGHNT and CDR2 is YYREEE (reference sequence). The trim removed 6 bases at V and 4 bases at J, leaving 12 bases unmatched. In DNA, the CDR3 is TGTGCCAGCACCGGGACAGGTTCACTTCTGGGGGCCAACGTCCTGACTTTC. Residues: CASTGTGSLLGANVLTF.

This chain joins TRBV11-3 and TRBJ2-2, with 7 positions matching TRBD1. The length of the CDR3 is 14 residues. The germline V gene has CDR1 SGHNT and CDR2 YENEEA. Trimming cost V 5 bases and J 7 bases; bases outside gene matches: 7. CDR3 residues: CASSVRGFGGELFF. CDR3 sequence (DNA): TGTGCCAGCAGCGTCAGGGGGTTTGGCGGGGAGCTGTTTTTT. The whole variable domain, remainder taken from reference TRBV11-3 and TRBJ2-2, is EAGVVQSPRYKIIEKKQPVAFWCNPISGHNTLYWYLQNLGQGPELLIRYENEEAVDDSQLPKDRFSAERLKGVDSTLKIQPAELGDSAVYLCASSVRGFGGELFFGEGSRLTVL.

This chain connects TRBV7-2 to TRBJ2-2; maybe TRBD2 (6 bases). The CDR3 spans 16 residues. Germline values: CDR1 SGHTA, CDR2 FQGNSA. The V end was cut by 4 bases, the J end by 5 bases, with 17 bases between. The CDR3 region is CASSSGLRGRTGELFF. The CDR3 region has the DNA TGTGCCAGCAGCTCGGGACTCCGAGGGAGAACCGGGGAGCTGTTTTTT.

This rearrangement joins TRBV2 to TRBJ1-1; no definite D call. This CDR3 is built from 16 residues. V gave up 7 bases and J gave up 0 bases, with 18 bases separating them. Germline lookup yields CDR1 SNHLY and CDR2 FYNNEI. CDR3 amino acids: CASTSQLSSLNTEAFF. CDR3 bases: TGTGCCAGCACTAGCCAGCTCTCATCCTTGAACACTGAAGCTTTCTTT.

The chain has TRBV19 and TRBJ1-1; D is uncertain. The germline V and J ends were trimmed by 4 bases and 5 bases, with 11 bases remaining between them. This CDR3 is built from 13 residues. CDR1 and CDR2 (germline): LNHDA, SQIVND (reference sequence). In nucleotides, the CDR3 is TGTGCCAGTAGTAGCCGCGGCCGGACTGAAGCTTTCTTT. Encoded protein: CASSSRGRTEAFF.

This clone was seen more than once but under ten times. The rearrangement uses TRBV7-2 and TRBJ1-5, with TRBD1 identical over 7 bases. The V gene end was trimmed by 4 bases and the J gene end by 11 bases; junction bases not matched to a gene: 2. CDR3 length: 11 amino acids. Germline V gene lookup returns CDR1 SGHTA and CDR2 FQGNSA. CDR3 coding DNA: TGTGCCAGCAGCTCTGGACAGGCCCAGCATTTT. It is translated as CASSSGQAQHF.

This chain uses TRBV6-6 with TRBJ2-7; tentatively, D is TRBD2 (5 bases). This CDR3 contains 13 residues. With 0 bases removed from V and 3 bases from J, the gap between germline ends came to 6 bases. Germline V lookup: CDR1 MNHNY, CDR2 SVGAGI (reference sequence). In DNA, the CDR3 is TGTGCCAGCAGTTACTCACGGGACTACGAGCAGTACTTC. Translating it yields CASSYSRDYEQYF.